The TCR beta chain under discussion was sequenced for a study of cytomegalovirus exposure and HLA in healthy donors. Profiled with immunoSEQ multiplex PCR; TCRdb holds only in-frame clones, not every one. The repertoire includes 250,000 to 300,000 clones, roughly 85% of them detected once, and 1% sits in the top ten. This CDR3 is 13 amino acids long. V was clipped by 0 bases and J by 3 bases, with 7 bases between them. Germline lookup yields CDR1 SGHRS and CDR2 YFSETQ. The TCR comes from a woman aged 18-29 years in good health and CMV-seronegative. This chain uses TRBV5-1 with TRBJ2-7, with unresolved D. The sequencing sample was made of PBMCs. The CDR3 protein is CASSLDLFYEQYF. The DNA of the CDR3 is TGCGCCAGCAGCTTGGATCTGTTCTACGAGCAGTACTTC.